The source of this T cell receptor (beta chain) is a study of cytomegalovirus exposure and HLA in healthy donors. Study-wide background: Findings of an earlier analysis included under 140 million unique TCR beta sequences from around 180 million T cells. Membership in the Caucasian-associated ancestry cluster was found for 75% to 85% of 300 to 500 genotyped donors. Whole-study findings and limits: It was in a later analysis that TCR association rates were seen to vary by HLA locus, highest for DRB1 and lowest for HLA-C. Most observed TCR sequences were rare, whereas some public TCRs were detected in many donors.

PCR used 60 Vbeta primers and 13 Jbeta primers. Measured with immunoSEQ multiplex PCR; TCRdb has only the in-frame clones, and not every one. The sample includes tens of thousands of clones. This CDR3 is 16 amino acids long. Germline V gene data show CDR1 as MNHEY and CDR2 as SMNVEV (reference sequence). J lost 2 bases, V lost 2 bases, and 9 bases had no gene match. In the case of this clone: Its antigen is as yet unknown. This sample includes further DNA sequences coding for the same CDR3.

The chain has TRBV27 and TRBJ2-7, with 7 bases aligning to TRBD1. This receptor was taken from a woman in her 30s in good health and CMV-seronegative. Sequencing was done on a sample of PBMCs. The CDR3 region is CASSLGAGQAAYEQYF. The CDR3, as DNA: TGTGCCAGCAGTTTAGGGGCCGGACAGGCGGCCTACGAGCAGTACTTC.